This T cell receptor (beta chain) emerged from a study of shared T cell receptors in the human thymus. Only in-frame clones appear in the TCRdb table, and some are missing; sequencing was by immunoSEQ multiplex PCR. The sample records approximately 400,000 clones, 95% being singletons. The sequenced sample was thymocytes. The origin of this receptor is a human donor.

The CDR3 loop is CSARSRTEAFF. The CDR3 nucleotides are TGCAGTGCTAGATCCCGCACTGAAGCTTTCTTT. The J gene is TRBJ1-1, the V gene TRBV20-1; D is unclear. Germline CDR1 is DFQATT and CDR2 is SNEGSKA (reference sequence). CDR3 length: 11 residues. V gave up 2 bases and J gave up 4 bases, with 5 bases separating them.